The 8 T cell receptor beta chains listed next were all sequenced from one sample in a study of blood T cell repertoires in COVID-19. The assay was immunoSEQ multiplex PCR, and TCRdb's table has in-frame clones only and misses some. The sample consists of 250,000 to 350,000 clones, roughly 86% of them appearing once. The sample was peripheral blood. The receptors stem from a woman between 25 and 40 years old with COVID-19, enrolled during active disease.

The chain links TRBV5-1 to TRBJ2-7; 7 nucleotides line up with TRBD1. The junction had 6 bases not matched to a gene; V was cut back by 4 bases and J by 5 bases. The CDR3 is made up of 13 amino acids. Germline V gene data show CDR1 as SGHRS and CDR2 as YFSETQ. The CDR3 nucleotides read TGCGCCAGCAGCGTCGGACAGGATCACGAGCAGTACTTC. Translating gives CASSVGQDHEQYF.

This chain joins TRBV6-5 and TRBJ1-3; no firm D call. The germline CDR1 and CDR2 sequences are MNHEY and SVGAGI. This CDR3 has 15 amino acids. V was shortened by 6 bases and J by 6 bases, with 18 bases between the two germline ends. In DNA form, the CDR3 reads TGTGCCAGCAGGCGGGCCCTACGAAGTGAAAACACCATATATTTT. Its translation is CASRRALRSENTIYF.

This chain uses TRBV28 with TRBJ1-1; tentative D call: TRBD1 (5 bases). In germline, CDR1 is MDHEN, CDR2 SYDVKM. There are 12 residues in the CDR3. The ends were cut back, 5 bases at V and 6 bases at J, with 10 bases in the middle. The CDR3 spells CASSTTVPEAFF. In nucleotides, the CDR3 is TGTGCCAGCAGTACGACAGTCCCTGAAGCTTTCTTT.

The rearrangement joins TRBV6-6 to TRBJ2-1, with D possibly matching TRBD1 (6 bases). Germline values: CDR1 MNHNY, CDR2 SVGAGI (reference sequence). The length of the CDR3 is 13 residues. V was cut by 6 bases and J by 4 bases, with 10 bases left in between. The CDR3 region has the DNA TGTGCCAGCAGGGACAGACAATACAATGAGCAGTTCTTC. Translating it yields CASRDRQYNEQFF.

CDR3 in DNA: TGTGCCAGCAGTATTGGGACAGTACCTGGGGCCAACGTCCTGACTTTC. Encoded protein: CASSIGTVPGANVLTF. V and J are TRBV27 and TRBJ2-6, with 7 bases lining up with TRBD1. V dropped 5 bases and J dropped 2; count of bases not matched to a gene: 6. Germline V gene sequence: CDR1 MNHEY, CDR2 SMNVEV (reference sequence). This CDR3 contains 16 residues.

The rearrangement links TRBV6-5 to TRBJ1-2; D is undetermined. From germline, CDR1 is MNHEY and CDR2 SVGAGI. The CDR3 is 14 amino acids. The ends were cut back, 7 bases at V and 2 bases at J, with 14 bases in the middle. This chain's CDR3 is CASTGRRANYGYTF. DNA for the CDR3: TGTGCCAGCACTGGAAGGAGGGCCAACTATGGCTACACCTTC.

This chain uses TRBV4-1 with TRBJ1-6; 8 bases line up with TRBD1. CDR1 is MGHRA, CDR2 YSYEKL, per germline. With V trimmed by 0 bases and J by 7 bases, 5 bases remained unmatched. The length of the CDR3 is 16 residues. In DNA form, the CDR3 reads TGCGCCAGCAGCCAAGATACCAGGGGGCGGAATTCACCCCTCCACTTT. This sequence encodes CASSQDTRGRNSPLHF.

The rearrangement links TRBV6-5 to TRBJ1-2; D perhaps matches TRBD1 (5 bases). This CDR3 contains 11 residues. Germline values: CDR1 MNHEY, CDR2 SVGAGI. V was cut by 8 bases and J by 3 bases, with 7 bases left in between. CDR3 amino acids: CASAGDYGYTF. The DNA for the CDR3 is TGTGCCAGCGCGGGGGACTATGGCTACACCTTC.